The source of this TCR beta chain is a study of high-grade serous ovarian cancer treatment subgroups. Concerning this clone: Its cognate antigen is unknown.

Study-wide results and caveats: Only CDR3 was analyzed; CDR1 and CDR2 were not.

V trimming: 5 bases; J trimming: 8 bases; junction bases outside the gene matches: 12. Germline V gene data show CDR1 as MNHEY and CDR2 as SMNVEV (reference sequence). CDR3 length: 16 residues. Tumor samples were obtained before definitive surgery or chemotherapy. Some clones are missing from TCRdb's copy, which holds only in-frame ones; the method was immunoSEQ multiplex PCR. Altogether about 10,000 clones are present, about 71% being singletons, with the ten largest covering 4.1%. The receptor comes from a human donor with high-grade serous ovarian cancer. The J gene is TRBJ1-4, the V gene TRBV27; 9 bases are a match to TRBD1. What was sequenced was tumor tissue. CDR3 region: CASSRRARTGEEKLFF. The DNA for the CDR3 is TGTGCCAGCAGTCGCAGAGCGCGGACAGGGGAGGAAAAACTGTTTTTT.